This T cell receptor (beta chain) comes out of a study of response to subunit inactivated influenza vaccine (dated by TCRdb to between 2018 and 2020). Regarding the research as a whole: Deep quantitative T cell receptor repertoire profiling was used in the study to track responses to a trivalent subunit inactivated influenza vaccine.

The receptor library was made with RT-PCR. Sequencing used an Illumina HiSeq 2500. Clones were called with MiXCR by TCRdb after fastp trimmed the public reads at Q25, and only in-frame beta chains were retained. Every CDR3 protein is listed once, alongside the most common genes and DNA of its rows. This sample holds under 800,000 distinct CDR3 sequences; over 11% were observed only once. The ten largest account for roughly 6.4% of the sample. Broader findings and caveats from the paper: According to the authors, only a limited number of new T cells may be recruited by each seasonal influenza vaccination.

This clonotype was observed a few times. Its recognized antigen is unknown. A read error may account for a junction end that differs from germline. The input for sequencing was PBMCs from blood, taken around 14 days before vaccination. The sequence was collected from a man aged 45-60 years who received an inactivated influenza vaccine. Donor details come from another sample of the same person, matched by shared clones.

The CDR3 region has the sequence CASTNHRDRGF. In nucleotides, the sequence is TGTGCCAGCACCAATCACCGGGACAGGGGTTTT. The chain joins TRBV12-3 or TRBV12-4 to TRBJ1-3, and 10 bases in between align with TRBD1. Including the terminal cysteine and phenylalanine, the CDR3 comprises 11 residues. The kept DNA is CDR3 alone, 33 bases in frame from the first base.